This TCR beta chain was documented in a study of blood T cell repertoires in COVID-19. For the study at large: The study drew acute and convalescent COVID-19 samples from the United States, Italy and Spain. PBMCs, B-cell-depleted T cells, or T cells provided the cDNA or gDNA that made up the material.

Original processing methods: Counts of nucleated cells, estimated from reference gene primer amplification, were obtained. Profiling relied on immunoSEQ multiplex PCR, and the TCRdb table lists in-frame clones only, not all of them. The V and J calls and clone size come from that table; D and trimming were worked out from the DNA. This sample has around 49,000 clones; approximately 85% occur once, and the top ten carry roughly 2.5%. Trimming at V came to 3 bases and at J to 1 base, leaving 1 base not matched to a gene. CDR1 LGHDT and CDR2 YNNKEL come from the germline V gene (reference sequence). The CDR3 extends over 14 amino acids.

The sequenced material came from peripheral blood. This receptor was identified in an older woman with acute or convalescent COVID-19. The chain combines TRBV3-1 (or the pseudogene TRBV3-2) with TRBJ1-1; 8 bases are shared with TRBD1. CDR3 coding DNA: TGTGCCAGCAGCCAGGGGACAGGGAACACTGAAGCTTTCTTT. Its translation is CASSQGTGNTEAFF.